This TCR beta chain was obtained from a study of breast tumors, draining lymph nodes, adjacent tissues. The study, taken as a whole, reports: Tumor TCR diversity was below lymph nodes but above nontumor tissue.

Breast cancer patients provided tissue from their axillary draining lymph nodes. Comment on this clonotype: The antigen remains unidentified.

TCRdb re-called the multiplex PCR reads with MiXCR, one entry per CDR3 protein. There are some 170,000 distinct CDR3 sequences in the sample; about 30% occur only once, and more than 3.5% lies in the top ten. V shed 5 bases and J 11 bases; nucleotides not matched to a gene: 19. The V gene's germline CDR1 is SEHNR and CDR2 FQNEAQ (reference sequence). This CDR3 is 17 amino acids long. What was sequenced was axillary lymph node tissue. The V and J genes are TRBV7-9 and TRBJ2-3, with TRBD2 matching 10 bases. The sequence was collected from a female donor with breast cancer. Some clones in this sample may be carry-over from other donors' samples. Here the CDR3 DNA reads TGTGCCAGCAGCCCATACGCTCCAGCGGGAGGGGACGATGAGCAGTATTTT. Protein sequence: CASSPYAPAGGDDEQYF.